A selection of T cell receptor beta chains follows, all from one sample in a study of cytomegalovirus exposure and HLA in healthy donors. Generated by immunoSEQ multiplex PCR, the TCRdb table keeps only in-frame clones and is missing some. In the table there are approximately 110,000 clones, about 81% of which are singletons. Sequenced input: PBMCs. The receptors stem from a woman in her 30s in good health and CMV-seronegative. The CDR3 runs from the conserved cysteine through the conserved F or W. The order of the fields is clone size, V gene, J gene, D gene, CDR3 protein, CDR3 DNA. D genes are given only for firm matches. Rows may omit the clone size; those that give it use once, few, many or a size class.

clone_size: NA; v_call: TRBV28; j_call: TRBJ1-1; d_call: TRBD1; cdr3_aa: CASSLRGTGRTEAFF; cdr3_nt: TGTGCCAGCAGTTTAAGGGGGACAGGCCGGACTGAAGCTTTCTTT
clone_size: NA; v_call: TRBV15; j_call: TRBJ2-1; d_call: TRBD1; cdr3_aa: CATSRAGTGNNEQFF; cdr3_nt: TGTGCCACCAGCAGAGCCGGGACAGGGAACAATGAGCAGTTCTTC
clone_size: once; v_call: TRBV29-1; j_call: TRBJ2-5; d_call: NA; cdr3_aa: CSVATSVGETQYF; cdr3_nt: TGCAGCGTCGCGACTTCGGTGGGAGAGACCCAGTACTTC
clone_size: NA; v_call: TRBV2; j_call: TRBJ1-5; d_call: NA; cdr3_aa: CASSPQLDSGQPQHF; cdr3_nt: TGTGCCAGCAGCCCTCAGTTGGATTCAGGTCAGCCCCAGCATTTT
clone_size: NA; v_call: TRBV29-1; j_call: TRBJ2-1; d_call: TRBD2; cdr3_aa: CSVEDGGGTAEQFF; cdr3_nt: TGCAGCGTTGAAGATGGCGGGGGGACCGCTGAGCAGTTCTTC
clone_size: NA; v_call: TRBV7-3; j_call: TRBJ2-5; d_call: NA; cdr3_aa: CASSRRGWETQYF; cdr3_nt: TGTGCCAGCAGCCGCAGGGGCTGGGAGACCCAGTACTTC
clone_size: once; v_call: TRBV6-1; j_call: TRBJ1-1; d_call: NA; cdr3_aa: CASYRINTEAFF; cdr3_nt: TGTGCCAGTTACAGGATAAACACTGAAGCTTTCTTT
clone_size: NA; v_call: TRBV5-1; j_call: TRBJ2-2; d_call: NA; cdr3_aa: CASSLLPPGVNTGELFF; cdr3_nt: TGCGCCAGCAGCTTGCTACCCCCGGGAGTGAACACCGGGGAGCTGTTTTTT
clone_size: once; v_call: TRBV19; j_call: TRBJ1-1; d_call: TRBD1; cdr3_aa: CASSSRGRDTEAFF; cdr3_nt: TGTGCCAGTAGCAGCAGGGGGCGCGACACTGAAGCTTTCTTT
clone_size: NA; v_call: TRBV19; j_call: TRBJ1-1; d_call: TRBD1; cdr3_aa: CASSNHGTGEAEAFF; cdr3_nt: TGTGCCAGTAGTAATCACGGGACAGGGGAGGCTGAAGCTTTCTTT
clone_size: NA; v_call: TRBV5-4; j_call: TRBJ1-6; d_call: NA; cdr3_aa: CASSLQGFDSPLHF; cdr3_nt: TGTGCCAGCAGCCTACAGGGATTCGATTCACCCCTCCACTTT
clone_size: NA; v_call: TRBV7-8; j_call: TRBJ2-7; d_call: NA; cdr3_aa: CASSDLISYEQYF; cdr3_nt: TGTGCCAGCAGCGATCTAATTTCCTACGAGCAGTACTTC
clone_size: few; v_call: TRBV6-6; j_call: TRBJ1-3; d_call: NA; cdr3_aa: CASTLGGDSGNTIYF; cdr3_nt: TGTGCCAGCACACTTGGTGGAGACTCTGGAAACACCATATATTTT
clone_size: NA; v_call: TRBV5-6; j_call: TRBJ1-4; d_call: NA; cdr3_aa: CASSSLDRANEKLFF; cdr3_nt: TGTGCCAGCAGCTCGCTGGACAGAGCTAATGAAAAACTGTTTTTT
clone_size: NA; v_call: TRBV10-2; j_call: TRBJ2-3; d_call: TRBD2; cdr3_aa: CASSGRAPPGGDTDTQYF; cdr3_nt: TGCGCCAGCAGTGGGAGAGCCCCTCCGGGGGGGGACACAGATACGCAGTATTTT
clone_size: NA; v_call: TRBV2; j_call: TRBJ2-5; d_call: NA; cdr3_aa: CASSEWQNQETQYF; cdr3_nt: TGTGCCAGCAGTGAGTGGCAGAACCAAGAGACCCAGTACTTC
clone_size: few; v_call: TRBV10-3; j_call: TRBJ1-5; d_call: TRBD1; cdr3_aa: CAIRATGNSNQPQHF; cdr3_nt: TGTGCCATCAGGGCGACAGGGAATAGCAATCAGCCCCAGCATTTT
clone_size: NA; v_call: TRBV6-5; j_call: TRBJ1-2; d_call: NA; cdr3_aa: CASSYSTGGASYGYTF; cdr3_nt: TGTGCCAGCAGTTACTCGACGGGGGGGGCTAGCTATGGCTACACCTTC
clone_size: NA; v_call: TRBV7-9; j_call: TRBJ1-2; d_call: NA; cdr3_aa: CASSLAGYGYTF; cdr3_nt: TGTGCCAGCAGCTTAGCCGGCTATGGCTACACCTTC
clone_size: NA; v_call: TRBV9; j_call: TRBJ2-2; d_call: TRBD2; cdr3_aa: CASSVALAGVGELFF; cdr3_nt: TGTGCCAGCAGCGTAGCCCTAGCGGGAGTTGGGGAGCTGTTTTTT
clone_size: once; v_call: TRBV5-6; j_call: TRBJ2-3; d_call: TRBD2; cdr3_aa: CASSLGLAGHTDTQYF; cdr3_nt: TGTGCCAGCAGCTTAGGACTAGCGGGCCACACAGATACGCAGTATTTT
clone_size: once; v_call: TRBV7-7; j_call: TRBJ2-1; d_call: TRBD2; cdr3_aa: CASSLGLAATNEQFF; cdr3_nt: TGTGCTAGCAGCTTGGGACTAGCGGCCACAAATGAGCAGTTCTTC
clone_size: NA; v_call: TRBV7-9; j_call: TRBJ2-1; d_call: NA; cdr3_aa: CSSSPKGLYNEQFF; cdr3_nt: TGTTCCAGCAGCCCCAAGGGACTCTACAATGAGCAGTTCTTC
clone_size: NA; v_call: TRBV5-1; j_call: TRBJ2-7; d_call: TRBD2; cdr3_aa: CASSLLAGGPRDEQYF; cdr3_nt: TGCGCCAGCAGCTTACTAGCGGGAGGCCCCCGAGACGAGCAGTACTTC
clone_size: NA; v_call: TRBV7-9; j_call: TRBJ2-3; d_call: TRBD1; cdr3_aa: CASTLDRGTDTQYF; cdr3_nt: TGTGCCAGCACCCTTGACAGGGGCACAGATACGCAGTATTTT
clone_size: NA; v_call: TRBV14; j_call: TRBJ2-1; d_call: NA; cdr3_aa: CASSATRGYNEQFF; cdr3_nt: TGTGCCAGCAGCGCTACCAGGGGTTACAATGAGCAGTTCTTC
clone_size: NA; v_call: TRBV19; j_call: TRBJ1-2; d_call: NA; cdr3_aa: CASSSRGASIGYGYTF; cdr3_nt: TGTGCCAGTAGTAGTCGGGGGGCCTCTATAGGCTATGGCTACACCTTC
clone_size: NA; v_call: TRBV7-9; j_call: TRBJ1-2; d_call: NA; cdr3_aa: CASSFNRGQTYGYTF; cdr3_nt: TGTGCCAGCAGTTTTAACCGCGGACAGACTTATGGCTACACCTTC
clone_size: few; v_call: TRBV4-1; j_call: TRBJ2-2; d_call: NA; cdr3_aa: CASSPSPGDTGELFF; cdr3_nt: TGCGCCAGCAGCCCCTCCCCCGGGGACACCGGGGAGCTGTTTTTT
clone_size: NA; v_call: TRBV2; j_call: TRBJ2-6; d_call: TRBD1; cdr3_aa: CARAFLGTGVSSGANVLTF; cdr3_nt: TGTGCCAGGGCCTTTCTAGGGACAGGTGTTAGCTCTGGGGCCAACGTCCTGACTTTC
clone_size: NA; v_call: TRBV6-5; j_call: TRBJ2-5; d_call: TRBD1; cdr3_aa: CASGVRTGRETQYF; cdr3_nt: TGTGCCAGCGGAGTCCGGACAGGGCGGGAGACCCAGTACTTC
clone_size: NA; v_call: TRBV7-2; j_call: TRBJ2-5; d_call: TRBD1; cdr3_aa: CASSRNTGVGETQYF; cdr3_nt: TGTGCCAGCAGTAGAAATACAGGGGTCGGAGAGACCCAGTACTTC
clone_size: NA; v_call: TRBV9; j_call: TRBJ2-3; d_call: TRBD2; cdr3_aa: CASSVGIAGGGTDTQYF; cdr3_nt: TGTGCCAGCAGCGTAGGCATAGCGGGAGGGGGCACAGATACGCAGTATTTT
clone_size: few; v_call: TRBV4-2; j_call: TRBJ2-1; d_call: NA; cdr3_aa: CASSQDRLATYNEQFF; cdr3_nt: TGTGCCAGCAGCCAAGATCGTCTAGCGACCTACAATGAGCAGTTCTTC
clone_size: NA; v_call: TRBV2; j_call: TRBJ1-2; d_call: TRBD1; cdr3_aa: CASSPRDSYYGYTF; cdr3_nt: TGTGCCAGCAGCCCCCGGGACAGCTACTATGGCTACACCTTC
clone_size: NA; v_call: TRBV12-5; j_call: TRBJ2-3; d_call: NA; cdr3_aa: CASAYQGPNTDTQYF; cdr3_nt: TGTGCTAGTGCCTATCAGGGGCCTAACACAGATACGCAGTATTTT
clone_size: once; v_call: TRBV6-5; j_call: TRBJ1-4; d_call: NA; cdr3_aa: CASSYGGANEKLFF; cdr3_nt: TGTGCCAGCAGTTACGGGGGGGCTAATGAAAAACTGTTTTTT
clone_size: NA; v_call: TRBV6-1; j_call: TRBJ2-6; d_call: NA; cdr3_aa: CASRSSGANVLTF; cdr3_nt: TGTGCCAGCAGGAGCTCTGGGGCCAACGTCCTGACTTTC
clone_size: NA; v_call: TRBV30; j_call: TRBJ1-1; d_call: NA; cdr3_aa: CAWSNNREAFF; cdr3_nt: TGTGCCTGGAGTAATAACAGGGAAGCTTTCTTT
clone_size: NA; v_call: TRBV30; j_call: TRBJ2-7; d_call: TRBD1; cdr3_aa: CAWSVVQGAVEQYF; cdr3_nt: TGTGCCTGGAGTGTAGTGCAGGGGGCTGTCGAGCAGTACTTC
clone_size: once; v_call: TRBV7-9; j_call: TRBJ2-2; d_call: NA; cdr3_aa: CASKGFRFGELFF; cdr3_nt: TGTGCCAGTAAGGGGTTCCGCTTCGGGGAGCTGTTTTTT
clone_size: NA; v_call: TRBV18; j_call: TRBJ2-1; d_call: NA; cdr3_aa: CASSPPRIIGINEQFF; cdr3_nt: TGTGCCAGCTCCCCGCCTAGGATTATCGGGATAAATGAGCAGTTCTTC
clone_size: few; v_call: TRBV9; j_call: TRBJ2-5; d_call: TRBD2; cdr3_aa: CASSVQTSGGQETQYF; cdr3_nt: TGTGCCAGCAGCGTACAAACTAGCGGGGGGCAAGAGACCCAGTACTTC
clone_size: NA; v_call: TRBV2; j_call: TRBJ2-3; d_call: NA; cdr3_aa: CASRLTGVEGTDTQYF; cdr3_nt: TGTGCCAGCAGGTTGACAGGTGTCGAGGGCACAGATACGCAGTATTTT
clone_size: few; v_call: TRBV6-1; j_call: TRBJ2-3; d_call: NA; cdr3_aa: CASRPGEDTQYF; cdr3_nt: TGTGCCAGCAGGCCAGGGGAAGATACGCAGTATTTT
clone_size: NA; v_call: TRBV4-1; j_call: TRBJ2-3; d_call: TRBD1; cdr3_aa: CASRPTGVDTQYF; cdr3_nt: TGCGCCAGCAGGCCTACAGGGGTAGATACGCAGTATTTT
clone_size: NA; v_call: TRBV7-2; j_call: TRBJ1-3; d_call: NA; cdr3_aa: CASSLPRGVNTIYF; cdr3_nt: TGTGCCAGCAGCTTACCCAGAGGAGTAAACACCATATATTTT
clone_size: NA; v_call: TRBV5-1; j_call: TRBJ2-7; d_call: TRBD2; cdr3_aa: CATTEGSGITYEQYF; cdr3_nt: TGCGCCACGACCGAGGGGAGCGGGATAACCTACGAGCAGTACTTC
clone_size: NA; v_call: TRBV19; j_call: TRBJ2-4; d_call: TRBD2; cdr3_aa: CASSSETSGILAKNIQYF; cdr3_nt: TGTGCCAGTAGTAGCGAGACTAGCGGAATTCTAGCCAAAAACATTCAGTACTTC
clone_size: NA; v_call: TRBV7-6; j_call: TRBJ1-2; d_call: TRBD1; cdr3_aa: CASSLTGLTGYTF; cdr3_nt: TGTGCCAGCAGCTTGACAGGGTTAACTGGCTACACCTTC
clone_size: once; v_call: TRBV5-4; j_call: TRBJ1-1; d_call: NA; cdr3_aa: CASSFTRNTEAFF; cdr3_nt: TGTGCCAGCAGCTTTACAAGGAACACTGAAGCTTTCTTT
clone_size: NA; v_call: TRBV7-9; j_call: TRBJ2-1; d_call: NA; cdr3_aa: CASSLQGGPRNEQFF; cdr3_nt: TGTGCCAGCAGCTTACAGGGGGGCCCCAGGAATGAGCAGTTCTTC